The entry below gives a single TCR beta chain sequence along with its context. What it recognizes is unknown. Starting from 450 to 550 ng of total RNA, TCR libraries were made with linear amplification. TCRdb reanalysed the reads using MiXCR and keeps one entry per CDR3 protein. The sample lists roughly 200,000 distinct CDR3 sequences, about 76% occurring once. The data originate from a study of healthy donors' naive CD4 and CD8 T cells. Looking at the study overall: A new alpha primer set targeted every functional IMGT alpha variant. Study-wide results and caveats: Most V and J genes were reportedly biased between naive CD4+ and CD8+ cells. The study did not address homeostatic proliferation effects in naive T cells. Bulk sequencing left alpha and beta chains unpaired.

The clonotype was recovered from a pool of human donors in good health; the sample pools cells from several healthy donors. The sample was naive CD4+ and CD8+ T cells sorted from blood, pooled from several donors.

CDR3: CSVVGRVVRETQYF. CDR3 sequence (DNA): TGCAGCGTTGTTGGCAGGGTGGTTCGGGAGACCCAGTACTTC. The gene calls are TRBV29-1 and TRBJ2-5; a weak D match, TRBD1 (5 bases). Trimming pared 4 bases from V and 5 bases from J, leaving 17 bases between. The CDR3 consists of 14 residues. Per the germline V gene, CDR1 is SQVTM and CDR2 is ANQGSEA.